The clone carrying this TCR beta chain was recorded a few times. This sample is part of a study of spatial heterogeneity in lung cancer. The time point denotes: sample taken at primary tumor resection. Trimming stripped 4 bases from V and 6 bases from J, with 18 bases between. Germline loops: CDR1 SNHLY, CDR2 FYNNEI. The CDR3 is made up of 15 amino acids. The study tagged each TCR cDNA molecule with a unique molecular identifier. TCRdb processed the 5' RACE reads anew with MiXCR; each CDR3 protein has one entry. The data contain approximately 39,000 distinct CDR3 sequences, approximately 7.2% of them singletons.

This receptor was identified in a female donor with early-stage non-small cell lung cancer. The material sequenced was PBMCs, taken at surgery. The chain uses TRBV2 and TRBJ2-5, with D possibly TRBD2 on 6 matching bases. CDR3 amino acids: CASSGGSAGSQTQYF. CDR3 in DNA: TGTGCCAGCAGTGGGGGAAGCGCGGGGAGTCAGACCCAGTACTTC. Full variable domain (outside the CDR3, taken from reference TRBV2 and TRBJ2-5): EPEVTQTPSHQVTQMGQEVILRCVPISNHLYFYWYRQILGQKVEFLVSFYNNEISEKSEIFDDQFSVERPDGSNFTLKIRSTKLEDSAMYFCASSGGSAGSQTQYFGPGTRLLVL.